Listed below are T cell receptor beta chains from one sample, sequenced in a study of shared clonotypes between healthy human individuals. TCRdb's copy holds only in-frame clones and misses some; the assay was immunoSEQ multiplex PCR. The profile shows roughly 700,000 clones, about 74% of them singletons. Source material: memory CD4+ T cells sorted from blood. The receptors shown here come from a woman aged 25 to 39 in good health. Each CDR3 is given with its conserved first and last residue. D genes are given only for firm matches. Part of the rows lack a size; the others show once, few, many or a class for expanded clones.

D gene: NA
J gene: TRBJ1-2
clone size: few
V gene: TRBV2
CDR3 protein: CASSEAQGETYGYTF
CDR3 DNA: TGTGCCAGCAGTGAAGCACAGGGAGAGACCTATGGCTACACCTTC

D gene: NA
J gene: TRBJ2-2
clone size: NA
V gene: TRBV27
CDR3 protein: CASSRGSGNTGELFF
CDR3 DNA: TGTGCCAGCTCCCGGGGGTCAGGGAACACCGGGGAGCTGTTTTTT

D gene: TRBD1
J gene: TRBJ1-2
clone size: NA
V gene: TRBV6-6
CDR3 protein: CASRRDSTGGDYGYTF
CDR3 DNA: TGTGCCAGCAGGAGGGATTCGACAGGGGGCGACTATGGCTACACCTTC

D gene: NA
J gene: TRBJ2-2
clone size: few
V gene: TRBV18
CDR3 protein: CASSPKPGQNTGELFF
CDR3 DNA: TGTGCCAGCTCACCAAAACCGGGACAGAACACCGGGGAGCTGTTTTTT

D gene: NA
J gene: TRBJ1-5
clone size: NA
V gene: TRBV15
CDR3 protein: CATSRKSFRGGQPQHF
CDR3 DNA: TGTGCCACCAGCAGAAAAAGTTTCCGGGGAGGTCAGCCCCAGCATTTT

D gene: NA
J gene: TRBJ1-2
clone size: NA
V gene: TRBV12-5
CDR3 protein: CASGLWGSYTF
CDR3 DNA: TGTGCTAGTGGTTTGTGGGGCAGCTACACCTTC

D gene: NA
J gene: TRBJ1-5
clone size: NA
V gene: TRBV6-1
CDR3 protein: CASSEGTGTDSNQPQHF
CDR3 DNA: TGTGCCAGCAGTGAAGGAACTGGGACGGATAGCAATCAGCCCCAGCATTTT

D gene: TRBD1
J gene: TRBJ2-3
clone size: many
V gene: TRBV5-1
CDR3 protein: CASGRQGRSTDTQYF
CDR3 DNA: TGCGCCAGCGGAAGACAGGGGCGATCCACAGATACGCAGTATTTT

D gene: TRBD1
J gene: TRBJ1-5
clone size: NA
V gene: TRBV30
CDR3 protein: CAWSRTGVTQPQHF
CDR3 DNA: TGTGCCTGGAGCCGGACAGGGGTTACTCAGCCCCAGCATTTT

D gene: NA
J gene: TRBJ2-7
clone size: NA
V gene: TRBV11-2
CDR3 protein: CASSFPRGVPFF
CDR3 DNA: TGTGCCAGCAGCTTTCCCCGGGGTGTTCCCTTCTTC

D gene: TRBD1
J gene: TRBJ2-1
clone size: NA
V gene: TRBV27
CDR3 protein: CASSRQGAGNEQFF
CDR3 DNA: TGTGCCAGCAGCCGACAGGGGGCGGGCAATGAGCAGTTCTTC

D gene: NA
J gene: TRBJ2-3
clone size: NA
V gene: TRBV7-9
CDR3 protein: CASSLAGPGTDTQYF
CDR3 DNA: TGTGCCAGCAGCTTAGCGGGACCGGGCACAGATACGCAGTATTTT

D gene: TRBD2
J gene: TRBJ2-1
clone size: NA
V gene: TRBV27
CDR3 protein: CASFPSGRAGSYNEQFF
CDR3 DNA: TGTGCCAGCTTCCCTAGCGGGAGGGCAGGATCCTACAATGAGCAGTTCTTC

D gene: TRBD2
J gene: TRBJ2-1
clone size: NA
V gene: TRBV6-6
CDR3 protein: CASSPLNSGRNEQFF
CDR3 DNA: TGTGCCAGCAGCCCCCTCAATAGCGGGAGGAATGAGCAGTTCTTC

D gene: NA
J gene: TRBJ1-1
clone size: NA
V gene: TRBV27
CDR3 protein: CASSLGISGWQATEAFF
CDR3 DNA: TGTGCCAGCTCTCTCGGTATTAGTGGGTGGCAGGCGACTGAAGCTTTCTTT

D gene: NA
J gene: TRBJ2-7
clone size: NA
V gene: TRBV18
CDR3 protein: CASSPPTYEQYF
CDR3 DNA: TGTGCCAGCTCACCTCCAACCTACGAGCAGTACTTC

D gene: NA
J gene: TRBJ2-3
clone size: NA
V gene: TRBV19
CDR3 protein: CATRRGDTQYF
CDR3 DNA: TGTGCCACCCGGAGGGGAGATACGCAGTATTTT

D gene: TRBD1
J gene: TRBJ2-1
clone size: NA
V gene: TRBV5-1
CDR3 protein: CASSLIETGSNEQFF
CDR3 DNA: TGCGCCAGCAGCTTGATCGAGACAGGGTCTAATGAGCAGTTCTTC

D gene: TRBD2
J gene: TRBJ2-2
clone size: NA
V gene: TRBV7-2
CDR3 protein: CASTSPSVLAGAGELFF
CDR3 DNA: TGTGCCAGCACCTCACCCTCCGTCTTAGCGGGCGCCGGGGAGCTGTTTTTT

D gene: TRBD2
J gene: TRBJ2-1
clone size: NA
V gene: TRBV9
CDR3 protein: CASSAGTRPPTEQFF
CDR3 DNA: TGTGCCAGCAGCGCCGGGACTAGACCTCCTACTGAGCAGTTCTTC

D gene: NA
J gene: TRBJ2-7
clone size: few
V gene: TRBV6-6
CDR3 protein: CASSYGRSSYEQYF
CDR3 DNA: TGTGCCAGCAGTTACGGCAGGAGCTCCTACGAGCAGTACTTC

D gene: NA
J gene: TRBJ2-2
clone size: NA
V gene: TRBV28
CDR3 protein: CASSPGGAGELFF
CDR3 DNA: TGTGCCAGCAGTCCGGGGGGCGCCGGGGAGCTGTTTTTT